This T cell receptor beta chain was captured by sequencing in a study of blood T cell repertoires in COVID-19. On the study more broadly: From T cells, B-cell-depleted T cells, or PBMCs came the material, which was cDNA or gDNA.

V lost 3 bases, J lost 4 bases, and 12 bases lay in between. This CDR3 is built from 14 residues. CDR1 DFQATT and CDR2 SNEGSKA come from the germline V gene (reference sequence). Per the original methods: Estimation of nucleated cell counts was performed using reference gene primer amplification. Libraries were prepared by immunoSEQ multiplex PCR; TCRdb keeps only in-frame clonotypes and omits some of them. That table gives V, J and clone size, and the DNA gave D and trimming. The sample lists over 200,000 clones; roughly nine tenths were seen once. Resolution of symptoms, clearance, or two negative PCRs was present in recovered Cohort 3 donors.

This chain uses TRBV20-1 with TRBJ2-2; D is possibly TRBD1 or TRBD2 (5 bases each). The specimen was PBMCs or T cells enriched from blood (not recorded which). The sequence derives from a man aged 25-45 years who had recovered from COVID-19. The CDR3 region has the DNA TGCAGTGCTAGTGAGGGGCTCGGCACCGGGGAGCTGTTTTTT. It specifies CSASEGLGTGELFF.